This T cell receptor (beta chain) derives from a study of blood T cell repertoires in COVID-19 (dated by TCRdb to 2018 to 2020). In terms of the full investigation: Collaborator samples came from the United States, Italy and Spain and covered acute and convalescent phases of COVID-19. The prospective study material was composed of cDNA or gDNA derived from T cells, B-cell-depleted T cells, or PBMCs. The dataset comprised deeply sampled blood TCRbeta repertoires from subjects exposed to, actively infected with, or recovered from COVID-19. A freely available public database, intended as a resource for researchers studying the immune response to SARS-CoV-2, is where the repertoires were released. The samples were drawn from the first 160 participants of the ongoing ImmuneRACE study and from 1,254 subjects provided by 6 global collaborators. Where HLA class I and class II types were available, the types were taken from metadata supplied by the sample provider, not from assay-based typing. The sample metadata nearly always contained a de-identified subject ID, COVID-19 status, age in years and sex.

In Seattle, one collaborating source enrolled patients while the infection was active and tracked those patients longitudinally over the course of disease. Whole blood was collected in K2EDTA tubes by collaborating institutions according to the institutions' own protocols. For TCRbeta analysis, collaborator samples were shipped as frozen whole blood, as isolated PBMCs, or as DNA extracted from either sample type. The full study reports these points: The amount of clinical and demographic metadata varied by source and participant and was provided uncurated.

As to this clone: This receptor's antigen is unknown. One base away there is no much larger clone; base qualities are not given.

TCRbeta CDR3 regions were amplified from genomic DNA using the immunoSEQ Assay, a bias-controlled multiplex PCR. The authors' analysis ran thus. The number of nucleated cells in each sample was estimated from the amplification of reference gene primers within the assay. Sequence reads were collapsed and filtered to measure the absolute abundance of every unique TCRbeta CDR3 rearrangement. For each sample, productive Simpson clonality was calculated as the square root of Simpson's diversity index across productive rearrangements. TCRdb took this table from immuneACCESS and kept in-frame rearrangements with V and J called. Such tables lack part of the clones; where checked against another copy, unresolved V genes explain under half of the gap, and the rest is unexplained. V and J calls and clone size are as listed in that table; D and trimming were resolved from the DNA. The sample table lists about 250,000 clones, 86% of them with a count of one. Roughly 5.2% of the sample is in the top ten clones.

The junction shows trimming of 2 bases on V and 8 bases on J, plus 18 bases between the germline ends. The germline V gene (reference sequence) supplies CDR1 SEHNR and CDR2 FQNEAQ. From the cysteine through the phenylalanine, the CDR3 covers 16 amino acids. Only the CDR3 DNA stays, 48 bases, in frame from base 1. The receptor chain draws on TRBV7-9 and TRBJ1-4; matching of 6 bases hints at TRBD1 as the D gene. The clonotype was recovered from a woman older than 75 with COVID-19, enrolled during active disease. Sequenced material: peripheral blood. The bases are TGTGCCAGCAGCTTACAGACAGGCCAAAGGAGGGAAAAACTGTTTTTT. It translates as CASSLQTGQRREKLFF.